This TCR beta chain derives from a study of T cell clonality in common variable immunodeficiency. Libraries were prepared by immunoSEQ multiplex PCR; TCRdb keeps only in-frame clonotypes and omits some of them. The sample shows about 43,000 clones, none of them appearing just once. This CDR3 has 13 residues. Germline V CDR1 and CDR2: SGHDT, YYEEEE. The sample holds many counts of this clone. The read comes to an end 3 residues before the CDR3 does, leaving the germline J gene to fill in the end. The source material was peripheral blood mononuclear cells. The receptor was derived from a person aged 18 to 69 in good health. The chain has TRBV5-6 and TRBJ2-3; TRBD1 matches 9 bases. Partial CDR3 DNA: TGTGCCAGCAGCTTACGGACAGGGGAGACG. It is translated as CASSLRTGET. The whole CDR3 protein is CASSLRTGETQYF.